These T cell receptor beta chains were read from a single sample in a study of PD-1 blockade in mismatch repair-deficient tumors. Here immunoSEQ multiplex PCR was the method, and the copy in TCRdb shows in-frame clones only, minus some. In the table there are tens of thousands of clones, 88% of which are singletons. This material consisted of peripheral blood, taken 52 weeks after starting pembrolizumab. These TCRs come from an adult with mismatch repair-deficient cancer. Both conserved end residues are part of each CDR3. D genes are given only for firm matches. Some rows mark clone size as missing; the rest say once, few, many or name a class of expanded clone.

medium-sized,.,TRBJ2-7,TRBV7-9,TGTGCCAGCAGCACAGCCTACGAGCAGTACTTC,CASSTAYEQYF
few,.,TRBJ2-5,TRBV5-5,TGTGCCAGCAGCTCCCGGGACCAAGAGACCCAGTACTTC,CASSSRDQETQYF
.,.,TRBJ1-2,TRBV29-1,TGCAGCGTTGAAGTAAGAGGGGACGGCTATGGCTACACCTTC,CSVEVRGDGYGYTF
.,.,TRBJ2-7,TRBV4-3,TGCGCCAGCAGCCCGCAACCGGGACGGTCGTCCTACGAGCAGTACTTC,CASSPQPGRSSYEQYF
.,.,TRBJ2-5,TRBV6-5,TGTGCCAGCAGTTCTGGACAGTTCTTGTACCAAGAGACCCAGTACTTC,CASSSGQFLYQETQYF
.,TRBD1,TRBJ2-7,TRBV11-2,TGTGCCAGCAGCTCAGGACAGGGGAACCTCTACGAGCAGTACTTC,CASSSGQGNLYEQYF
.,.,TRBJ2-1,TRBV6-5,TGTGCCAGCAGTTACTTTGTCAGGGGCCCAGGGGAGCAGTTCTTC,CASSYFVRGPGEQFF
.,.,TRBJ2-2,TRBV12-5,TGTGCTAGTGGTTTGGAGCAGGCCGGGGAGCTGTTTTTT,CASGLEQAGELFF
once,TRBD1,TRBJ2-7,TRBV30,TGTGCCTGGAGTGAGGGGACAGGGACCTACGAGCAGTACTTC,CAWSEGTGTYEQYF
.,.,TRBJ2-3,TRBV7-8,TGTGCCAGCAGCGCCGGAGGGGACCCAGATACGCAGTATTTT,CASSAGGDPDTQYF
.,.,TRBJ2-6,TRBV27,TGTGCCAGCATCCGATCTGGGGCCAACGTCCTGACTTTC,CASIRSGANVLTF
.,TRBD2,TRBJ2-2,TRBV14,TGTGCCAGCAGCCAATGTTGCGGGAGGAACACCGGGGAGCTGTTTTTT,CASSQCCGRNTGELFF
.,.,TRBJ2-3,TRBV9,TGTGCCAGCAGCCCACCCAGGACTGGCCCGACAGATACGCAGTATTTT,CASSPPRTGPTDTQYF
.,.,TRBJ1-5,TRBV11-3,TGTGCCAGCAGCTTAACGGGGAATAGCAATCAGCCCCAGCATTTT,CASSLTGNSNQPQHF
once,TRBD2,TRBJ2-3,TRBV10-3,TGTGCCATCAGGCCGTTGGTAGCGGGAGCTGAATCTAGCACAGATACGCAGTATTTT,CAIRPLVAGAESSTDTQYF
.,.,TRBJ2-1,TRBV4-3,TGCGCCAGCAGCCTAAGGACGGCTGTGGATGAGCAGTTCTTC,CASSLRTAVDEQFF
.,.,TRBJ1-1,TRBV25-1,TGTGCCAGCACCTCCGCTTTTCTTAACACTGAAGCTTTCTTT,CASTSAFLNTEAFF
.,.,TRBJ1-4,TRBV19,TGTGCCAGTAGTATAGATGCAACTAATGAAAAACTGTTTTTT,CASSIDATNEKLFF
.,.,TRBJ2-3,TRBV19,TGTGCCAGTAGTCCGGGGTGGGGGGAGTCAAGCACAGATACGCAGTATTTT,CASSPGWGESSTDTQYF
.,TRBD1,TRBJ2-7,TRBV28,TGTGCCAGCAGGCCGGACAGGGTAGTGTACGAGCAGTACTTC,CASRPDRVVYEQYF
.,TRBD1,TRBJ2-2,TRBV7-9,TGTGCCAGCAGCCCTCGGGACAGGGCGAACACCGGTGAGCTGTTTTTT,CASSPRDRANTGELFF
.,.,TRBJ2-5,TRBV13,TGTGCCAGCAGCGAAAATCCGGGACTTGAAGAGACCCAGTACTTC,CASSENPGLEETQYF
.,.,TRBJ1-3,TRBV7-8,TGTGCCAGCAGCTCTGGACCGTCGGCTGGAAACACCATATATTTT,CASSSGPSAGNTIYF
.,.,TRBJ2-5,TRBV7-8,TGTGCCAGCAGCTTATTCCTAACTAGCCAAGAGACCCAGTACTTC,CASSLFLTSQETQYF
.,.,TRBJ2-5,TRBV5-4,TGTGCCAGCAGCTTGGAAAGGGCCCGGGAGACCCAGTACTTC,CASSLERARETQYF
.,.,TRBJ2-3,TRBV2,TGTGCCAGCAGTGAAGCCGGCAGTTACACAGATACGCAGTATTTT,CASSEAGSYTDTQYF
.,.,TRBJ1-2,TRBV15,TGTGCCACCAGCAGAGATTATGGGACGGGTGGCTACACCTTC,CATSRDYGTGGYTF
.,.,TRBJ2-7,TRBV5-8,TGTGCCAGCAGCTTGTGGGGGGGGCAGACCGAGCAGTACTTC,CASSLWGGQTEQYF
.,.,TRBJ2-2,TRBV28,TGTGCCAGCAGCTTCGGACAGACGAACACCGGGGAGCTGTTTTTT,CASSFGQTNTGELFF
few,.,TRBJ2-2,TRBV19,TGTGCCAGTGAGGAGCACCCCAGGGGGAACACCGGGGAGCTGTTTTTT,CASEEHPRGNTGELFF
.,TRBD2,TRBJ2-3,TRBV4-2,TGTGCCAGCAGCCAATTGGCGGGAGGGCCCTTACTCACAGATACGCAGTATTTT,CASSQLAGGPLLTDTQYF
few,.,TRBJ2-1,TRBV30,TGTGCCTGGAGTGTAGTGGGATCCTACAATGAGCAGTTCTTC,CAWSVVGSYNEQFF
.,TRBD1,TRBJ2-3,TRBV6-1,TGTGCCAGCAGTGAACGGGGCAGGGGGCAAGGTACGCAGTATTTT,CASSERGRGQGTQYF
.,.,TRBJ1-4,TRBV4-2,TGTGCCAGCAGCCAAGAAATATGGAGGATTAGTGAAAAACTGTTTTTT,CASSQEIWRISEKLFF
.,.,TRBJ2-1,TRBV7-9,TGTGCCAGCAGCTTAAGTGGGCGGGACTCCTACAATGAGCAGTTCTTC,CASSLSGRDSYNEQFF
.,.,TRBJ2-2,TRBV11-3,TGTGCCAGCAGCTTTCCTAGCAGATCGAACACCGGGGAGCTGTTTTTT,CASSFPSRSNTGELFF
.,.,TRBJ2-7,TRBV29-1,TGCAGCGTCCTTAACGCGCGGGGATTGACGTACTTC,CSVLNARGLTYF
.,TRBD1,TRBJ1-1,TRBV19,TGTGCCAGTAGTGCTACAGGGGGTAGGGCTGAAGCTTTCTTT,CASSATGGRAEAFF
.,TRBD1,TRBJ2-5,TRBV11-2,TGTGCCAGCAGCTCCCGGGACAGGACGCGCTACCAAGAGACCCAGTACTTC,CASSSRDRTRYQETQYF
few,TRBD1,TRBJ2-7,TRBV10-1,TGCGCCAGCAGTGAGGGGGGCCGGGACAGCCACTACGAGCAGTACTTC,CASSEGGRDSHYEQYF
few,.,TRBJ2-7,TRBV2,TGTGCCAGCAGTCTTTCTTACGAGCAGTACTTC,CASSLSYEQYF
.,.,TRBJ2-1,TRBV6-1,TGTGCCAGCAGTGAAGAAGAGGGAGCCCCCTCCTACAATGAGCAGTTCTTC,CASSEEEGAPSYNEQFF
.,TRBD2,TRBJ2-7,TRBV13,TGTGCCAGCAGCTTAGGCCGGCGAGGGAGGGCCGGTCGTCAGTACTTC,CASSLGRRGRAGRQYF
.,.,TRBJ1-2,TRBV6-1,TGTGCCAGCAGTGGCAGGGATAACTATGGCTACACCTTC,CASSGRDNYGYTF
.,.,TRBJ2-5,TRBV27,TGTGCCAGCAGTCTCATTGCGGGACAGTCCCCCGGTGCCCAGTACTTC,CASSLIAGQSPGAQYF
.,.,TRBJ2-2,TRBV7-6,TGTGCCAGCAGCTTACCGATAGGGGAGACGAACACCGGGGAGCTGTTTTTT,CASSLPIGETNTGELFF
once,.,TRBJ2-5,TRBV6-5,TGTGCCAGCAGCCGCGGGACAGCGGTCCAAGAGACCCAGTACTTC,CASSRGTAVQETQYF
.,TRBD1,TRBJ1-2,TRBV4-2,TGTGCCAGCAGCCAAGAGCGGACAGGGCGGGTGGAGGGCTACACCTTC,CASSQERTGRVEGYTF
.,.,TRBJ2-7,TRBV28,TGTGCCAGCCATAGCTCCTACGAGCAGTACTTC,CASHSSYEQYF
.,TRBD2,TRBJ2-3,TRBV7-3,TGTGCCAGCAGCTCATTAGCGGGGCTAGATACGCAGTATTTT,CASSSLAGLDTQYF
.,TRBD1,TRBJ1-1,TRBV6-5,TGTGCCAGCATCCCGGGACAGCCGAACACTGAAGCTTTCTTT,CASIPGQPNTEAFF
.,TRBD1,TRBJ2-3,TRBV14,TGTGCCAGCAGCCAAGTTGGCACAGGGGGAACAGATACGCAGTATTTT,CASSQVGTGGTDTQYF